This TCR beta chain appears in the sequencing data of a study of blood T cell repertoires in COVID-19. As for the study in general: Whether acute or convalescent, the COVID-19 samples came from the United States, Italy and Spain.

Source study methods: By means of reference gene primer amplification, nucleated cell counts were estimated. Sequencing used immunoSEQ multiplex PCR; TCRdb keeps in-frame clones, though not all of them. V, J and clone size are those of that table, while D and trimming were read from the DNA. Among some 250,000 clones listed, roughly 89% were seen once. Which cohort a participant joined came from the clinical history participants gave. Two consecutive negative NP/OP PCR tests, clearance, or resolved symptoms defined Cohort 3 recovery. CDR3 length: 15 amino acids. The chain links TRBV21-1 to TRBJ1-6; TRBD1, the D gene given by the table, was not confirmed from the DNA. TRBV21-1 is marked as a pseudogene. The sample consisted of PBMCs or T cells enriched from blood (not recorded which). The TCR sequence derives from a man aged 35 to 55 who had recovered from COVID-19. The CDR3 sequence is CASSPIGTGDSPLHF. In DNA form, the CDR3 reads TGTGCCAGCAGTCCCATCGGGACAGGGGATTCACCCCTCCACTTT.